This T cell receptor (beta chain) was sequenced during a study of cytotoxic CD8 clonotypes in ibrutinib-treated CLL. On the study more broadly: Following a median about eleven months of treatment, with a range of 6 to 36, response samples were taken.

V lost 7 bases to trimming and J lost 4 bases; unmatched junction nucleotides: 8. The germline CDR1 and CDR2 sequences are SQVTM and ANQGSEA. This CDR3 has 13 amino acids. The table came from immunoSEQ multiplex PCR; TCRdb's copy has only in-frame clones and leaves some out. The sample lists 200,000 or so clones; 70% were seen once. On this clone itself: Its antigen is unknown.

Study results and caveats: For progressing versus sustained-remission patients, sampling times were not the same.

The source material was PBMCs, sampled after 12 months of ibrutinib treatment. The V call is TRBV29-1, the J call TRBJ1-2, with TRBD1 identical over 8 bases. The TCR was taken from a human donor with chronic lymphocytic leukemia. The CDR3, as DNA: TGCAGCGGGGGGGACAGGACTATCTATGGCTACACCTTC. Translated, it gives CSGGDRTIYGYTF.